The sequence of this T cell receptor beta chain was determined in a study of cytotoxic CD8 clonotypes in ibrutinib-treated CLL. CDR3 length: 13 residues. Trimming removed 4 bases at V and 4 bases at J, with 9 bases between. Germline V gives CDR1 SGHDT, CDR2 YYEEEE. Sequenced by immunoSEQ multiplex PCR; TCRdb stores in-frame clones only, minus some. The table includes about 160,000 clones, around 84% detected once. V gene TRBV5-6 combines with J gene TRBJ1-5; tentative D call: TRBD1 (6 bases). Specimen: PBMCs, collected after 12 months of ibrutinib treatment. The source is a human donor with chronic lymphocytic leukemia. CDR3 sequence reads: CASSRDRNQPQHF. Here the CDR3 DNA reads TGTGCCAGCAGCCGCGACAGGAATCAGCCCCAGCATTTT.